These 4 T cell receptor beta chains came from one sample sequenced in a study of T cells in narcolepsy. TCRdb's table, derived via immunoSEQ multiplex PCR, lists solely in-frame clones and lacks some. The top ten hold less than 3% of the sample, which has around 30,000 clones, around four fifths seen once. Source material: CD45RA- memory CD4+ T cells from PBMCs. These receptor sequences come from a human donor with narcolepsy.

The chain employs TRBV7-7 and TRBJ2-5; 9 nucleotides match TRBD1. CDR3 length: 15 amino acids. The J segment lost 5 bases and the V segment lost 6 bases, leaving 10 bases of the junction unmatched. Germline V lookup: CDR1 SSHAT, CDR2 FNYEAQ (reference sequence). The CDR3 loop reads CASRFGTGGRETQYF. The CDR3 coding sequence is TGTGCCAGCAGGTTTGGCACAGGGGGCAGGGAGACCCAGTACTTC.

The chain couples TRBV7-9 to TRBJ1-4, with unresolved D. Trimming shortened V by 6 bases and J by 5 bases, and 19 bases separated the two germline ends. Germline CDR1 is SEHNR and CDR2 is FQNEAQ (reference sequence). CDR3 length: 16 amino acids. In DNA form, the CDR3 reads TGTGCCAGCAGTACAGCCACCATATCCGGCAATGAAAAACTGTTTTTT. Translating it yields CASSTATISGNEKLFF. The whole variable domain, remainder taken from reference TRBV7-9 and TRBJ1-4, is DTGVSQNPRHKITKRGQNVTFRCDPISEHNRLYWYRQTLGQGPEFLTYFQNEAQLEKSRLLSDRFSAERPKGSFSTLEIQRTEQGDSAMYLCASSTATISGNEKLFFGSGTQLSVL.

V usage is TRBV5-8 and J usage is TRBJ1-5; 9 bases fit TRBD1. Looked up from germline, CDR1 is SGHTS and CDR2 is YDEGEE. Trimming cost V 4 bases and J 6 bases; bases outside gene matches: 8. CDR3 length equals 15 residues. CDR3 nucleotides: TGTGCCAGCAGCACGAACGGACAGGGGAGTCAGCCCCAGCATTTT. The encoded protein is CASSTNGQGSQPQHF.

As concerns this clone: Other DNA sequences from this sample encode an identical CDR3 as well. The chain recombines TRBV11-2 with TRBJ1-2, with a tentative D call TRBD1 (6 bases). Germline CDR1 and CDR2: SGHAT and FQNNGV. This CDR3 is built from 13 residues. Trimming pared 0 bases from V and 7 bases from J, leaving 9 bases between. CDR3 DNA: TGTGCCAGCAGCTTAGAGGGGGCTTCTGGCTACACCTTC. It is translated as CASSLEGASGYTF.